These 29 T cell receptor beta chains came from one sample sequenced in a study of T cell clonality in common variable immunodeficiency. Findings and limits, study-wide: In common variable immunodeficiency, TCR beta chains reportedly carried fewer deletions and N-nucleotide insertions.

No antigen has been identified for these receptors. Sequenced by immunoSEQ multiplex PCR; TCRdb stores in-frame clones only, minus some. Sampling found about 23,000 clones, none seen once. Sample: peripheral blood mononuclear cells. The source of these receptors is a human donor with common variable immunodeficiency.

This clone was counted between two and nine times. The read terminates 3 residues ahead of where the CDR3 ends, so the germline J gene completes it. This sequence joins TRBV18 and TRBJ1-5, with D tentatively TRBD1 (6 bases). The V gene's germline CDR1 is KGHSH and CDR2 LQKENI. Trimming shortened V by 5 bases and J by 4 bases, and 9 bases separated the two germline ends. There are 13 residues in the CDR3. CDR3 in amino acids: CASSNQGNQPQHF. The part of the CDR3 DNA that was read is TGTGCCAGCTCAAACCAGGGGAATCAGCCC.

The table lists this clone with many counts. The missing CDR3 end, 3 residues past where the read stops, is filled in from the germline J gene. The chain has TRBV30 and TRBJ2-2, with TRBD2 matching over 8 bases. CDR1 is GTSNPN and CDR2 is SVGIG in the germline V gene (reference sequence). This CDR3 is 16 amino acids long. The ends lost 4 bases at V and 5 bases at J; junction bases unmatched: 12. Incomplete CDR3 DNA: TGTGCCTGGACCGAAACGGGACTAGGTGTTACCGGGGAG. This translates into CAWTETGLGVTGE. The CDR3 in its entirety is CAWTETGLGVTGELFF.

This clone was observed a handful of times. The CDR3 end falls 3 residues outside the read, so it is completed with the germline J gene. The rearrangement joins TRBV2 to TRBJ2-1; no clear D. The V end lost 4 bases, the J end lost 8 bases, and 6 bases lay between the germline ends. Germline loops: CDR1 SNHLY, CDR2 FYNNEI. The CDR3 contains 11 residues. CDR3 residues: CASSGGYEQFF. The DNA read from the CDR3 is TGTGCCAGCAGTGGAGGCTATGAG.

This clone appeared a few times. CDR3 DNA (partial): TGTGCCAGTAGTATTAGGGGTAATTCACCC. Protein sequence: CASSIRGNSP. The CDR3, in full, reads CASSIRGNSPLHF. The V and J genes are TRBV19 and TRBJ1-6, with D maybe TRBD1 (5 bases). Sequencing ends 3 residues short of the CDR3 end; the germline J gene provides the rest. CDR1 is LNHDA, CDR2 SQIVND, per germline (reference sequence). Between the trimmed V and J ends, which lost 3 bases and 6 bases, there was a span of 6 bases. The length of the CDR3 is 13 residues.

This clone was recorded at least ten times. From the germline J gene comes the end of the CDR3, since the read stops 3 residues before it. The chain combines TRBV4-1 with TRBJ2-1; D possibly corresponds to TRBD2 (5 bases). This CDR3 is 13 amino acids long. Germline V CDR1 and CDR2: MGHRA, YSYEKL. V was pared by 1 base and J by 9 bases, with 10 bases between. Partial CDR3 DNA: TGCGCCAGCAGCCAAGGGACTCAAAGTGAG. It specifies CASSQGTQSE. The complete CDR3 reads CASSQGTQSEQFF.

The sample holds a few counts of this clone. The read terminates 3 residues before the CDR3 end, so the remaining end is supplied by the germline J gene. The V gene is TRBV2, the J gene TRBJ2-3; 11 bases agree with TRBD2. Looked up from germline, CDR1 is SNHLY and CDR2 is FYNNEI. The J segment lost 2 bases and the V segment lost 6 bases, leaving 10 bases of the junction unmatched. CDR3 length: 17 amino acids. CDR3 bases read: TGTGCCAGCAGCCCTTTAGCGGGAGGGTTAAACACAGATACG. Amino acid sequence: CASSPLAGGLNTDT. The CDR3 in full is CASSPLAGGLNTDTQYF. Combining the CDR3 with reference TRBV2 and TRBJ2-3 gives the whole variable domain EPEVTQTPSHQVTQMGQEVILRCVPISNHLYFYWYRQILGQKVEFLVSFYNNEISEKSEIFDDQFSVERPDGSNFTLKIRSTKLEDSAMYFCASSPLAGGLNTDTQYFGPGTRLTVL.

Ten or more counts support this clone. The CDR3 is cut off 3 residues early in the read; its end comes from the germline J gene. J is TRBJ2-5 and V is TRBV20-1; 13 nucleotides match TRBD2. Germline CDR1 is DFQATT and CDR2 is SNEGSKA (reference sequence). The CDR3 runs 15 residues. With 6 bases clipped from V and 5 bases from J, the junction kept 9 bases outside the gene matches. CDR3 DNA, as far as it was read: TGCAGTGCAAATGACGGGACTAGCGGGACTGAGACC. Its translation: CSANDGTSGTET. The full-length CDR3 reads as CSANDGTSGTETQYF.

This clone appeared a few times. The CDR3 end falls 3 residues outside the read, so it is completed with the germline J gene. The chain has TRBV7-3 and TRBJ1-1; D is uncertain. The germline V gene has CDR1 SGHTA and CDR2 FQGTGA. V was cut by 5 bases and J by 1 base, with 8 bases left in between. The CDR3 loop spans 13 amino acids. The sequenced part of the CDR3 DNA is TGTGCCAGCAGCCAGCGGACGAACACTGAA. Residues: CASSQRTNTE. The whole CDR3 sequence reads CASSQRTNTEAFF. The whole variable domain, remainder taken from reference TRBV7-3 and TRBJ1-1, is GAGVSQTPSNKVTEKGKYVELRCDPISGHTALYWYRQSLGQGPEFLIYFQGTGAADDSGLPNDRFFAVRPEGSVSTLKIQRTERGDSAVYLCASSQRTNTEAFFGQGTRLTVV.

This clone was seen at least ten times. CDR3 bases read: TGTGCCAGCAACCGCCACGGGACAGGGGAGGACACTGAA. It yields the protein CASNRHGTGEDTE. The whole CDR3 is CASNRHGTGEDTEAFF. The chain joins TRBV28 to TRBJ1-1, with 10 positions matching TRBD1. The CDR3 extends 3 residues past the end of the read, so its final part is completed from the germline J gene. This CDR3 comprises 16 residues. V trimming: 7 bases; J trimming: 3 bases; junction bases outside the gene matches: 11. The germline gives CDR1 MDHEN, CDR2 SYDVKM.

A note on this clone: With the read ending 3 residues before the CDR3 end, the germline J gene is used to fill in that end. The V call is TRBV5-1, the J call TRBJ2-7; 7 bases are a match to TRBD1. This CDR3 has 16 amino acids. The J segment lost 0 bases and the V segment lost 0 bases, leaving 6 bases of the junction unmatched. Per germline, CDR1 SGHRS and CDR2 YFSETQ. The part of the CDR3 DNA that was read is TGCGCCAGCAGCTTGGGGGGACAGCTCCTCTCCTACGAG. It yields the protein CASSLGGQLLSYE. The entire CDR3 sequence reads CASSLGGQLLSYEQYF.

To note about this clone: Coverage ceases 3 residues before the CDR3 finishes, and the germline J gene fills in the end. The chain recombines TRBV5-1 with TRBJ2-1; 9 positions match TRBD1. The germline CDR1 and CDR2 sequences are SGHRS and YFSETQ. Unmatched junction bases numbered 6, after V lost 4 bases and J lost 7 bases. The CDR3 consists of 14 residues. The covered CDR3 bases are TGCGCCAGCAGCCCCCGGACAGGGGTGAATGAG. It translates to CASSPRTGVNE. The complete CDR3 reads CASSPRTGVNEQFF.

In this sample, this clone turned up many times. The read ends 3 residues early relative to the CDR3; the germline J gene fills the gap. The V gene is TRBV10-3, the J gene TRBJ2-1; 8 bases are shared with TRBD1. The V gene's germline CDR1 is ENHRY and CDR2 SYGVKD. The V segment lost 6 bases and the J segment 6 bases; nucleotides outside the gene matches: 7. This CDR3 contains 14 residues. The CDR3 sequence is CAISSGQGFNEQFF. The CDR3 bases that were read are TGTGCCATCAGCTCCGGACAGGGTTTCAATGAG.

As concerns this clone: The read stops 3 residues short of the end of the CDR3; the missing end is completed from the germline J gene. The chain carries TRBV18 and TRBJ1-4, with D possibly being TRBD1 (5 bases). In germline, CDR1 is KGHSH, CDR2 LQKENI. The length of the CDR3 is 15 residues. The V end lost 0 bases, the J end lost 7 bases, and 12 bases lay between the germline ends. CDR3: CASSPPQGNIEKLFF. Partial CDR3 DNA: TGTGCCAGCTCACCACCCCAGGGTAACATTGAAAAA.

This clone was recorded a few times. The read halts 3 residues ahead of the CDR3 end, with the missing end drawn from the germline J gene. The chain links TRBV2 to TRBJ1-4, with D tentatively TRBD1 (6 bases). The CDR3 runs to 17 residues. Trimming stripped 3 bases from V and 3 bases from J, with 17 bases between. CDR1 is SNHLY, CDR2 FYNNEI, per germline. The CDR3 bases that were read are TGTGCCAGCAGTGATGGGTTCGGGGGGCAGGCTAATGAAAAA. Translated: CASSDGFGGQANEK. The full CDR3 reads CASSDGFGGQANEKLFF.

Many counts were recorded for this clone. The read ends 3 residues before the CDR3 terminus; that terminus is restored from the germline J gene. The V gene is TRBV29-1, the J gene TRBJ2-1; TRBD2 might be the D (6 bases). In germline, CDR1 is SQVTM, CDR2 ANQGSEA. The ends were cut back, 3 bases at V and 8 bases at J, with 17 bases in the middle. This CDR3 has 14 amino acids. CDR3 protein: CSVDEFFPSDEQFF. CDR3 DNA, as far as it was read: TGCAGCGTTGACGAGTTCTTCCCTAGCGATGAG.

This clone was counted many times. Read data end 3 residues before the CDR3 end; the end is taken from the germline J gene. The chain links TRBV2 to TRBJ2-3, with TRBD2 identical over 13 bases. From germline, CDR1 is SNHLY and CDR2 FYNNEI. The CDR3 has 19 residues. The V segment lost 4 bases and the J segment 1 base; nucleotides outside the gene matches: 11. This CDR3 reads CASSVRTSGRDPGTDTQYF. Partial CDR3 DNA: TGTGCCAGCAGTGTCCGAACTAGCGGGAGGGATCCTGGCACAGATACG.

This clone came up many times. The read comes to an end 3 residues before the CDR3 does, leaving the germline J gene to fill in the end. The rearrangement joins TRBV5-1 to TRBJ2-7; D gene ambiguous. Between the trimmed V and J ends, which lost 0 bases and 5 bases, there was a span of 12 bases. The CDR3 consists of 14 residues. Germline V gene sequence: CDR1 SGHRS, CDR2 YFSETQ. CDR3 protein: CASSLGWPPDEQYF. CDR3 bases read: TGCGCCAGCAGCTTGGGTTGGCCTCCTGACGAG.

This clone was picked up a small number of times. The CDR3 extends 3 residues past the end of the read, so its final part is completed from the germline J gene. This sequence joins TRBV11-2 and TRBJ1-2; D uncertain. Trimming shortened V by 0 bases and J by 7 bases, and 12 bases separated the two germline ends. Looked up from germline, CDR1 is SGHAT and CDR2 is FQNNGV. The CDR3 covers 14 residues. CDR3 residues: CASSLDQGGFGYTF. The part of the CDR3 DNA that was read is TGTGCCAGCAGCTTAGATCAAGGAGGGTTTGGC.

This clone was counted at least ten times. The missing CDR3 end, 3 residues past where the read stops, is filled in from the germline J gene. The V and J genes are TRBV16 and TRBJ2-3, with D unresolved. Trimming stripped 2 bases from V and 2 bases from J, with 11 bases between. Germline V gene sequence: CDR1 KGHSY, CDR2 FQNENV. The CDR3 has 15 residues. CDR3 in amino acids: CASSQGRSNTDTQYF. The part of the CDR3 DNA that was read is TGTGCCAGCAGCCAAGGCAGGTCTAACACAGATACG.

This clone was detected many times. The covered CDR3 bases are TGTGCCAGCAGCGAAACCGGGACAAACACCGGGGAG. This sequence encodes CASSETGTNTGE. From start to end, the CDR3 is CASSETGTNTGELFF. V usage is TRBV7-6 and J usage is TRBJ2-2; weak D call: TRBD1 (6 bases). The missing CDR3 end, 3 residues past where the read stops, is filled in from the germline J gene. Germline CDR1 is SGHVS and CDR2 is FNYEAQ. The V end lost 5 bases, the J end lost 2 bases, and 12 bases lay between the germline ends. The CDR3 is 15 residues long.

The sample holds many counts of this clone. The DNA ends 3 residues before the CDR3 does, and the rest of the CDR3 is filled in from the germline J gene. This sequence joins TRBV19 and TRBJ2-6; 7 bases are shared with TRBD1. The J segment lost 0 bases and the V segment lost 1 base, leaving 6 bases of the junction unmatched. CDR1 and CDR2 from the germline V gene are LNHDA and SQIVND (reference sequence). The CDR3 spans 18 residues. CDR3 protein: CASSIGTGLSSGANVLTF. CDR3 DNA (partial): TGTGCCAGTAGTATAGGGACAGGCCTGAGCTCTGGGGCCAACGTC.

This clone was counted ten times or more. The sequenced fragment ends 3 residues before the CDR3 boundary, so the rest is inferred from the germline J gene. This chain joins TRBV18 and TRBJ2-7; 7 positions match TRBD1. The germline V gene encodes CDR1 KGHSH and CDR2 LQKENI. The CDR3 spans 12 residues. Trimming cost V 4 bases and J 3 bases; bases outside gene matches: 0. This CDR3 is CASSRDSYEQYF. CDR3 bases read: TGTGCCAGCTCACGGGACAGCTACGAG.

This clone rates as medium-sized. The DNA ends 3 residues before the CDR3 does, and the rest of the CDR3 is filled in from the germline J gene. This sequence joins TRBV5-4 and TRBJ2-5, with 11 positions matching TRBD2. V trimming: 5 bases; J trimming: 1 base; junction bases outside the gene matches: 4. The germline gives CDR1 SGHNT, CDR2 YYREEE (reference sequence). This CDR3 comprises 15 residues. Partial CDR3 DNA: TGTGCCAGCAGAACCGGACTAGCGGGCCAAGAGACC. This translates into CASRTGLAGQET. The whole CDR3 sequence is CASRTGLAGQETQYF.

This clone was counted ten times or more. The read comes to an end 3 residues before the CDR3 does, leaving the germline J gene to fill in the end. V and J are TRBV29-1 and TRBJ2-1; TRBD2 matches 9 bases. The junction had 4 bases not matched to a gene; V was cut back by 4 bases and J by 9 bases. The CDR3 is made up of 12 amino acids. Germline lookup yields CDR1 SQVTM and CDR2 ANQGSEA. CDR3 protein: CSVVGLAGEQFF. The CDR3 DNA, read in part, is TGCAGCGTTGTGGGACTAGCTGGTGAG.

As to this clone: The missing CDR3 end, 3 residues past where the read stops, is filled in from the germline J gene. The V gene is TRBV7-6, the J gene TRBJ2-2; unclear D gene. V was cut by 0 bases and J by 8 bases, with 10 bases left in between. Germline CDR1 reads SGHVS; CDR2 reads FNYEAQ. This CDR3 has 14 residues. The CDR3 bases that were read are TGTGCCAGCAGCTTAGCGTTAGCTACAGGGGAG. Protein product: CASSLALATGE. The full CDR3 protein reads CASSLALATGELFF.

This clone was observed a few times. The read halts 3 residues ahead of the CDR3 end, with the missing end drawn from the germline J gene. The chain recombines TRBV7-8 with TRBJ2-7; TRBD1 matches 8 bases. The V gene end was trimmed by 1 base and the J gene end by 3 bases; junction bases not matched to a gene: 11. Germline loops: CDR1 SGHVS, CDR2 FQNEAQ. The CDR3 totals 17 residues. This CDR3 reads CASSLGTGGGRGYEQYF. The DNA read from the CDR3 is TGTGCCAGCAGCTTAGGAACAGGGGGAGGACGGGGCTACGAG.

On this clone: The read ends 3 residues early relative to the CDR3; the germline J gene fills the gap. This rearrangement joins TRBV20-1 to TRBJ2-7, with 7 bases lining up with TRBD1. The CDR3 runs 14 residues. Trimming at V came to 6 bases and at J to 4 bases, leaving 12 bases not matched to a gene. Germline loops: CDR1 DFQATT, CDR2 SNEGSKA (reference sequence). This CDR3 reads CSALGQVRTYEQYF. The covered CDR3 bases are TGCAGTGCACTCGGACAGGTTAGGACTTACGAG.

This clone has only a few counts. The read falls 3 residues short of the CDR3 end, and the missing part is taken from the germline J gene. The chain carries TRBV19 and TRBJ1-4; D remains unclear. The ends were cut back, 7 bases at V and 9 bases at J, with 18 bases in the middle. From germline, CDR1 is LNHDA and CDR2 SQIVND (reference sequence). The CDR3 consists of 14 residues. The CDR3: CASKIPPSRQKLFF. The covered CDR3 bases are TGTGCCAGTAAGATCCCTCCAAGCAGGCAAAAA.

The table lists this clone with a few counts. The CDR3 extends 3 residues past the end of the read, so its final part is completed from the germline J gene. The chain links TRBV11-2 to TRBJ2-1; D is possibly TRBD1 (5 bases). This CDR3 has 14 amino acids. Trimming shortened V by 1 base and J by 6 bases, and 10 bases separated the two germline ends. CDR1 and CDR2 (germline): SGHAT, FQNNGV. CDR3 sequence reads: CASSLVAGFNEQFF. The sequenced CDR3 bases are TGTGCCAGCAGCTTAGTAGCAGGGTTCAATGAG.